This T cell receptor beta chain is from a study of T cell responses to AZD1222 COVID-19 vaccine. The protocol was immunoSEQ multiplex PCR, while the TCRdb copy is restricted to in-frame clones and leaves out a portion. In the table there are 150,000 or so clones, under 90% of which are singletons. V was cut by 0 bases and J by 4 bases, with 12 bases left in between. CDR3 length equals 14 residues. Looked up from germline, CDR1 is SQVTM and CDR2 is ANQGSEA. The clonotype comes from an adult in good health. The chain uses TRBV29-1 and TRBJ1-2; D uncertain. The sequenced sample was peripheral blood, obtained on day 0 of AZD1222 vaccination. The CDR3 DNA reads as TGCAGCGTTGAAGAGGAGGAGGGAGTCTATGGCTACACCTTC. Protein: CSVEEEEGVYGYTF.